The 11 T cell receptor beta chains below come from one sample, sequenced in a study of long-term antiretroviral therapy in people with HIV. They ran version v3.0 of the immunoSEQ assay at survey level. Only in-frame clones appear in the TCRdb table, and some are missing; sequencing was by immunoSEQ multiplex PCR. The repertoire has about 29,000 clones, approximately 95% of them found once; the top ten carry 6.5% to 10%. The starting material was unsorted PBMCs, obtained 5.3 years after starting antiretroviral therapy. These TCRs come from a man younger than 40 with HIV.

This chain joins TRBV11-2 and TRBJ1-4; no clear D gene. The V end was cut by 0 bases, the J end by 8 bases, with 19 bases between. The CDR3 totals 17 residues. The germline gives CDR1 SGHAT, CDR2 FQNNGV. CDR3: CASSLDGPSVRPEKLFF. CDR3 DNA: TGTGCCAGCAGCTTAGATGGGCCAAGCGTTAGGCCCGAAAAACTGTTTTTT.

The genes are TRBV30 and TRBJ2-5; D is unclear. Germline assignment: CDR1 GTSNPN and CDR2 SVGIG (reference sequence). Trimming stripped 2 bases from V and 0 bases from J, with 7 bases between. The CDR3 sequence is 13 residues long. The CDR3 coding sequence is TGTGCCTGGAGTCCTTTGAACCAAGAGACCCAGTACTTC. It translates to CAWSPLNQETQYF.

This chain connects TRBV30 to TRBJ2-1, with a possible D match to TRBD1 (6 bases). Per the germline V gene, CDR1 is GTSNPN and CDR2 is SVGIG (reference sequence). The CDR3 has 17 amino acids. In DNA form, the CDR3 reads TGTGCTTCTTTCTCCTCCTCGGACAGTCGCTCCTACAATGAGCAGTTCTTC. It encodes CASFSSSDSRSYNEQFF.

The chain uses TRBV2 and TRBJ1-2, with D unclear. The V end was cut by 5 bases, the J end by 2 bases, with 12 bases between. Per germline, CDR1 SNHLY and CDR2 FYNNEI. The CDR3 has 14 residues. DNA of the CDR3: TGTGCCAGCAGTCCTCGGACGGGGAACTATGGCTACACCTTC. It codes for CASSPRTGNYGYTF.

V is TRBV29-1 and J is TRBJ2-4, with 7 bases aligning to TRBD2. Trimming at V came to 7 bases and at J to 1 base, leaving 4 bases not matched to a gene. Germline CDR1 reads SQVTM; CDR2 reads ANQGSEA. There are 13 residues in the CDR3. CDR3 sequence reads: CSAGGVAKNIQYF. CDR3 nucleotide sequence: TGCAGCGCTGGGGGGGTCGCCAAAAACATTCAGTACTTC.

This clone was seen a single time. The J gene is TRBJ2-6, the V gene TRBV5-6; D remains unclear. With 4 bases removed from V and 4 bases from J, the gap between germline ends came to 12 bases. Germline loops: CDR1 SGHDT, CDR2 YYEEEE. This CDR3 comprises 15 residues. This CDR3 is CASSQSLGGANVLTF. In DNA, the CDR3 is TGTGCCAGCAGCCAATCCCTGGGGGGGGCCAACGTCCTGACTTTC.

The chain carries TRBV6-5 and TRBJ2-1; 11 bases align to TRBD1. Germline loops: CDR1 MNHEY, CDR2 SVGAGI. J lost 5 bases, V lost 8 bases, and 8 bases had no gene match. The CDR3 consists of 15 residues. The CDR3, as DNA: TGTGCCAGCCCACTGGGACAGGGGGACCACAATGAGCAGTTCTTC. It is translated as CASPLGQGDHNEQFF.

The chain carries TRBV7-2 and TRBJ2-1; 12 nucleotides align to TRBD2. In germline, CDR1 is SGHTA, CDR2 FQGNSA. The CDR3 is 15 amino acids. V shed 2 bases and J 5 bases; nucleotides not matched to a gene: 1. CDR3: CASSLTSGGHNEQFF. The CDR3 DNA follows: TGTGCCAGCAGCTTAACTAGCGGGGGGCACAATGAGCAGTTCTTC.

CDR3 nucleotide sequence: TGTGCCAGCAGTGACGGGCAGGAACAGGGCGGGGAGCTGTTTTTT. Protein product: CASSDGQEQGGELFF. The chain uses TRBV6-4 and TRBJ2-2, with D perhaps matching TRBD1 (6 bases). The germline V gene has CDR1 MRHNA and CDR2 SNTAGT. V shed 2 bases and J shed 7 bases, with 14 bases lying between them. The CDR3 is made up of 15 amino acids.

For this clone: Distinct nucleotide sequences in the sample also encode this CDR3. The gene calls are TRBV28 and TRBJ2-3, with D unclear. Germline CDR1 is MDHEN and CDR2 is SYDVKM. CDR3 size: 12 residues. V lost 3 bases and J lost 4, with 5 bases in between. CDR3 loop: CASSFGPDTQYF. The CDR3 DNA follows: TGTGCCAGCAGTTTCGGTCCAGATACGCAGTATTTT.

The gene calls are TRBV29-1 and TRBJ1-1; no definite D call. Germline V gene lookup returns CDR1 SQVTM and CDR2 ANQGSEA. V was cut by 3 bases and J by 1 base, with 6 bases left in between. CDR3 size: 12 residues. The CDR3 region has the DNA TGCAGCGTTGATAGAGCGAACACTGAAGCTTTCTTT. Translated: CSVDRANTEAFF.